The 25 T cell receptor beta chains in this list originate from one sample, sequenced in a study of cytomegalovirus exposure and HLA in healthy donors. The PCR had 60 Vbeta and 13 Jbeta primers. Method: immunoSEQ multiplex PCR; TCRdb's copy keeps in-frame clones and lacks some. This sample's clone table lists roughly 120,000 clones. What was sequenced was PBMCs. The receptors were gathered from a man aged 18 to 35 in good health and CMV-seronegative.

This chain links TRBV18 with TRBJ2-5; D not certain. The V end was cut by 3 bases, the J end by 6 bases, with 5 bases between. CDR1 KGHSH and CDR2 LQKENI come from the germline V gene. The CDR3 totals 11 residues. In nucleotides, the CDR3 is TGTGCCAGCTCACCCAGTAAGACCCAGTACTTC. Translated: CASSPSKTQYF.

The chain uses TRBV7-2 and TRBJ1-4, with no clear D. This CDR3 contains 15 residues. Germline V gives CDR1 SGHTA, CDR2 FQGNSA. Trimming took 5 bases from V and 0 from J, leaving 10 bases between them. CDR3 sequence: CASSRKLSTNEKLFF. CDR3 sequence (DNA): TGTGCCAGCAGCAGAAAACTTTCAACTAATGAAAAACTGTTTTTT.

The V and J genes are TRBV18 and TRBJ1-1; TRBD1 agrees at 8 bases. Germline V gene sequence: CDR1 KGHSH, CDR2 LQKENI. The CDR3 is 17 residues long. J was trimmed by 0 bases and V by 6 bases; bases with no gene match: 12. The CDR3 reads CASSEGAGGYMNTEAFF. The CDR3 DNA sequence: TGTGCCAGCTCCGAGGGGGCAGGGGGCTACATGAACACTGAAGCTTTCTTT. The variable domain in full, with the rest retrieved from reference TRBV18 and TRBJ1-1, is NAGVMQNPRHLVRRRGQEARLRCSPMKGHSHVYWYRQLPEEGLKFMVYLQKENIIDESGMPKERFSAEFPKEGPSILRIQQVVRGDSAAYFCASSEGAGGYMNTEAFFGQGTRLTVV.

The genes are TRBV19 and TRBJ1-5; D possibly corresponds to TRBD1 (5 bases). Germline V gives CDR1 LNHDA, CDR2 SQIVND (reference sequence). V lost 6 bases and J lost 7, with 19 bases in between. This CDR3 has 15 amino acids. The CDR3 region has the DNA TGTGCCAGTAGGGATCCCGGCAGGGCGGAACAGCCCCAGCATTTT. The encoded protein is CASRDPGRAEQPQHF.

The chain is built from TRBV5-1 and TRBJ2-5; the match to TRBD2 covers 12 bases. The CDR3 runs 15 residues. Trimming cost V 3 bases and J 4 bases; bases outside gene matches: 4. Germline CDR1 is SGHRS and CDR2 is YFSETQ. The CDR3 loop reads CASSSGLAGSETQYF. CDR3 coding DNA: TGCGCCAGCAGCTCCGGACTAGCGGGGTCAGAGACCCAGTACTTC.

The chain has TRBV4-1 and TRBJ2-2; possible D gene TRBD2, 6 bases. This CDR3 contains 12 residues. V was cut by 10 bases and J by 5 bases, with 11 bases left in between. In germline, CDR1 is MGHRA, CDR2 YSYEKL. The CDR3 coding sequence is TGCGCCACCTCTCGGGGGACCGGGGAGCTGTTTTTT. It specifies CATSRGTGELFF.

CDR3 coding DNA: TGTGCCAGCAGCGTAGTTCCCCATCTAGCGGGAGGGCCTTCCTACAATGAGCAGTTCTTC. Translating it yields CASSVVPHLAGGPSYNEQFF. The chain recombines TRBV9 with TRBJ2-1, with 12 bases fitting TRBD2. The germline V gene has CDR1 SGDLS and CDR2 YYNGEE. The CDR3 contains 20 residues. J was trimmed by 1 base and V by 0 bases; bases with no gene match: 11.

The chain has TRBV5-1 and TRBJ2-3; the match to TRBD2 covers 9 bases. Germline CDR1 reads SGHRS; CDR2 reads YFSETQ. V was clipped by 0 bases and J by 4 bases; unmatched bases: 6. The CDR3 is 16 residues long. For the CDR3, the DNA is TGCGCCAGCAGCTTGGGATCGACTAGCGGTTCAGATACGCAGTATTTT. Amino acids: CASSLGSTSGSDTQYF. Variable domain in full (rest from reference TRBV5-1 and TRBJ2-3): KAGVTQTPRYLIKTRGQQVTLSCSPISGHRSVSWYQQTPGQGLQFLFEYFSETQRNKGNFPGRFSGRQFSNSRSEMNVSTLELGDSALYLCASSLGSTSGSDTQYFGPGTRLTVL.

The genes are TRBV7-2 and TRBJ2-3; 12 nucleotides match TRBD2. Per the germline V gene, CDR1 is SGHTA and CDR2 is FQGNSA. V shed 4 bases and J 4 bases; nucleotides not matched to a gene: 6. This CDR3 has 16 residues. The CDR3 sequence is CASSSRTSGVSDTQYF. The CDR3 coding sequence is TGTGCCAGCAGCTCACGGACTAGCGGGGTCTCAGATACGCAGTATTTT.

CDR3 region: CASSDGGGGVYNEQFF. The CDR3 coding sequence is TGTGCCAGCAGTGACGGGGGCGGGGGGGTTTACAATGAGCAGTTCTTC. The gene calls are TRBV28 and TRBJ2-1; 9 bases fit TRBD2. The germline V gene has CDR1 MDHEN and CDR2 SYDVKM. V gave up 5 bases and J gave up 4 bases; unmatched junction bases: 9. The CDR3 has 16 amino acids.

The rearrangement links TRBV5-1 to TRBJ2-7, with a possible D match to TRBD2 (5 bases). CDR1 SGHRS and CDR2 YFSETQ come from the germline V gene. With 4 bases removed from V and 0 bases from J, the gap between germline ends came to 5 bases. The length of the CDR3 is 12 residues. As DNA, the CDR3 is TGCGCCAGCAGCCGGGACTCCTACGAGCAGTACTTC. Translated, it gives CASSRDSYEQYF.

The chain links TRBV6-5 to TRBJ1-1; D is unresolved. Per the germline V gene, CDR1 is MNHEY and CDR2 is SVGAGI. The germline V and J ends were trimmed by 0 bases and 2 bases, with 4 bases remaining between them. The CDR3 covers 13 residues. CDR3 in DNA: TGTGCCAGCAGTTACTCAACAAACACTGAAGCTTTCTTT. Translated: CASSYSTNTEAFF.

The rearrangement links TRBV25-1 to TRBJ2-1, with 8 bases identical to TRBD1. The CDR3 covers 14 residues. Germline lookup yields CDR1 MGHDK and CDR2 SYGVNS. V lost 8 bases and J lost 0; bases outside the gene matches: 3. This CDR3 is CASRQGSSYNEQFF. DNA for the CDR3: TGTGCCAGCCGACAGGGGAGCTCCTACAATGAGCAGTTCTTC.

This chain joins TRBV4-1 and TRBJ2-1; no firm D call. V lost 4 bases and J lost 6, with 10 bases in between. Germline CDR1 MGHRA, CDR2 YSYEKL. The CDR3 loop spans 13 amino acids. The CDR3 here is CASSPSSGNEQFF. Here the CDR3 DNA reads TGCGCCAGCAGCCCTAGTTCGGGCAATGAGCAGTTCTTC.

This chain links TRBV7-8 with TRBJ1-1; TRBD1 matches 7 bases. Germline V lookup: CDR1 SGHVS, CDR2 FQNEAQ. With V trimmed by 5 bases and J by 0 bases, 6 bases remained unmatched. The CDR3 covers 15 residues. CDR3: CASSNLTGVNTEAFF. The CDR3 region has the DNA TGTGCCAGCAGCAACTTAACAGGGGTGAACACTGAAGCTTTCTTT. Variable domain in full (rest from reference TRBV7-8 and TRBJ1-1): GAGVSQSPRYKVAKRGQDVALRCDPISGHVSLFWYQQALGQGPEFLTYFQNEAQLDKSGLPSDRFFAERPEGSVSTLKIQRTQQEDSAVYLCASSNLTGVNTEAFFGQGTRLTVV.

V gene TRBV25-1 combines with J gene TRBJ2-5; 10 bases agree with TRBD1. The CDR3 spans 15 residues. With 5 bases clipped from V and 4 bases from J, the junction kept 7 bases outside the gene matches. CDR1 and CDR2 (germline): MGHDK, SYGVNS. As DNA, the CDR3 is TGTGCCAGCAGTTCGCATCGGACAGGGGGAGAGACCCAGTACTTC. Residues: CASSSHRTGGETQYF.

As to this clone: The sample contains more than one DNA sequence encoding this CDR3. This chain links TRBV12-2 with TRBJ1-1; the table's D call of TRBD1 was not tested on the DNA. TRBV12-2 is classified as a pseudogene. This CDR3 region has 11 residues. CDR3 amino acids: CASGQGTEAFF. CDR3 in DNA: TGTGCAAGTGGCCAGGGCACTGAAGCTTTCTTT.

The J gene is TRBJ2-5, the V gene TRBV14; the match to TRBD1 covers 7 bases. V dropped 0 bases and J dropped 5; count of bases not matched to a gene: 12. The CDR3 spans 17 residues. CDR1 SGHDN and CDR2 FVKESK come from the germline V gene. Here the CDR3 reads CASSQDRGQPRWETQYF. The CDR3 DNA is TGTGCCAGCAGCCAAGATAGGGGACAGCCAAGGTGGGAGACCCAGTACTTC.

J is TRBJ2-1 and V is TRBV2, with D possibly matching TRBD1 (6 bases). Germline values: CDR1 SNHLY, CDR2 FYNNEI. The CDR3 runs 12 residues. V was trimmed by 7 bases and J by 8 bases, leaving 12 bases between them. The CDR3 DNA sequence: TGTGCCAGCATGCCAGGGGTATATGAGCAGTTCTTC. Encoded protein: CASMPGVYEQFF. Full variable domain (rest looked up from reference TRBV2 and TRBJ2-1): EPEVTQTPSHQVTQMGQEVILRCVPISNHLYFYWYRQILGQKVEFLVSFYNNEISEKSEIFDDQFSVERPDGSNFTLKIRSTKLEDSAMYFCASMPGVYEQFFGPGTRLTVL.

This clone is identified as medium-sized from frequency. This chain links TRBV11-2 with TRBJ1-2, with unresolved D. Per the germline V gene, CDR1 is SGHAT and CDR2 is FQNNGV. V dropped 7 bases and J dropped 6 bases, with 15 bases sitting between them. CDR3 length: 13 residues. The CDR3 loop reads CASNGRTLDGYTF. The CDR3 DNA reads TGTGCCAGCAATGGACGGACTCTTGATGGCTACACCTTC.

The genes are TRBV7-9 and TRBJ2-3, with D perhaps TRBD1 (5 bases). This CDR3 spans 15 amino acids. Germline V gene lookup returns CDR1 SEHNR and CDR2 FQNEAQ (reference sequence). The V and J ends lost 3 bases and 4 bases respectively, with 14 bases between them. The chain's CDR3 is CASSFQRQPADTQYF. CDR3 nucleotide sequence: TGTGCCAGCAGCTTCCAGAGACAGCCCGCAGATACGCAGTATTTT.

For the CDR3, the DNA is TGTGCCAGCAGTGATGACAGGGGAGGGATAAATAACTACGAGCAGTACTTC. The encoded protein is CASSDDRGGINNYEQYF. This rearrangement joins TRBV2 to TRBJ2-7; possibly TRBD1 for D (8 bases). The length of the CDR3 is 17 residues. V was cut by 3 bases and J by 3 bases, with 21 bases left in between. Germline V gene lookup returns CDR1 SNHLY and CDR2 FYNNEI.

This chain connects TRBV5-6 to TRBJ2-1; 10 bases agree with TRBD2. The CDR3 consists of 15 residues. V gave up 2 bases and J gave up 4 bases; unmatched junction bases: 3. Germline V lookup: CDR1 SGHDT, CDR2 YYEEEE. This chain's CDR3 is CASSLLAGQYNEQFF. The CDR3 region has the DNA TGTGCCAGCAGCTTACTAGCGGGACAATACAATGAGCAGTTCTTC.

The chain recombines TRBV6-5 with TRBJ1-4, with D perhaps TRBD1 (5 bases). The CDR3 length is 13 residues. Germline lookup yields CDR1 MNHEY and CDR2 SVGAGI. The V end lost 9 bases, the J end lost 7 bases, and 15 bases lay between the germline ends. The CDR3 loop reads CASTQVVGEKLFF. DNA of the CDR3: TGTGCCAGTACACAGGTGGTTGGTGAAAAACTGTTTTTT.

The chain has TRBV29-1 and TRBJ1-2; D is unresolved. Between the trimmed V and J ends, which lost 3 bases and 10 bases, there was a span of 3 bases. This CDR3 comprises 8 residues. Germline CDR1 SQVTM, CDR2 ANQGSEA. The CDR3 spells CSVDIYTF. CDR3 bases: TGCAGCGTTGATATCTACACCTTC. The variable domain in full, completed from reference TRBV29-1 and TRBJ1-2, reads SAVISQKPSRDICQRGTSLTIQCQVDSQVTMMFWYRQQPGQSLTLIATANQGSEATYESGFVIDKFPISRPNLTFSTLTVSNMSPEDSSIYLCSVDIYTFGSGTRLTVV.